The next 15 T cell receptor beta chains were all read from a single sample in a study of cytomegalovirus exposure and HLA in healthy donors. Researchers ran the PCR with 60 Vbeta and 13 Jbeta primers. The table came from immunoSEQ multiplex PCR; TCRdb's copy has only in-frame clones and leaves some out. This table has 95,000 to 120,000 clones, around 77% appearing once. Sequencing used PBMCs. These receptors came from a woman aged 30 to 39 in good health and CMV-seropositive.

This clone was found a few times. The chain has TRBV11-3 and TRBJ1-6; TRBD1 matches 8 bases. Trimming at V came to 5 bases and at J to 0 bases, leaving 6 bases not matched to a gene. CDR1 is SGHNT and CDR2 is YENEEA in the germline V gene. The CDR3 length is 17 residues. Here the CDR3 DNA reads TGTGCCAGCAGCGACGGACAGGGAAGCTCCTATAATTCACCCCTCCACTTT. It is translated as CASSDGQGSSYNSPLHF.

The V gene is TRBV10-3, the J gene TRBJ1-1; a weak D match, TRBD1 (6 bases). With 0 bases removed from V and 7 bases from J, the gap between germline ends came to 15 bases. The CDR3 consists of 15 residues. Germline V gene data show CDR1 as ENHRY and CDR2 as SYGVKD. In DNA form, the CDR3 reads TGTGCCATCAGTGAGTCGGGGCAGGGGAAAGGTGAAGCTTTCTTT. This codes for CAISESGQGKGEAFF.

This clone turned up a few times. The sample carries other DNA sequences with the same CDR3. The V call is TRBV9, the J call TRBJ2-3; 13 bases are shared with TRBD2. Germline CDR1 reads SGDLS; CDR2 reads YYNGEE. Germline trimming cut 4 bases from V and 6 bases from J; bases unmatched to any gene: 8. CDR3 length: 16 residues. CDR3 region: CASSPRLAGGGDTQYF. CDR3 in DNA: TGTGCCAGCAGCCCGAGACTAGCGGGAGGTGGGGATACGCAGTATTTT.

The chain couples TRBV14 to TRBJ1-2; no reliable D call. The germline V gene encodes CDR1 SGHDN and CDR2 FVKESK. Trimming removed 1 base from V and 4 bases from J, with 13 bases in between. CDR3 size: 15 residues. CDR3 nucleotide sequence: TGTGCCAGCAGCCAAGGGCGGGGAGGTGCCTATGGCTACACCTTC. Amino acid sequence: CASSQGRGGAYGYTF.

The CDR3 sequence is CASSLGASGFTDTQYF. The CDR3 coding sequence is TGTGCCAGCAGCTTAGGTGCTAGCGGCTTCACAGATACGCAGTATTTT. This chain links TRBV7-6 with TRBJ2-3, with 7 nucleotides matching TRBD2. The CDR3 has 16 amino acids. Trimming at V came to 1 base and at J to 2 bases, leaving 6 bases not matched to a gene. Germline values: CDR1 SGHVS, CDR2 FNYEAQ.

The CDR3 region is CASSLVPGDSNQPQHF. For the CDR3, the DNA is TGCGCCAGCAGCTTGGTCCCAGGGGATAGCAATCAGCCCCAGCATTTT. The chain links TRBV5-1 to TRBJ1-5; tentative D call: TRBD1 (6 bases). Trimming removed 0 bases from V and 0 bases from J, with 10 bases in between. CDR1 and CDR2 from the germline V gene are SGHRS and YFSETQ. The CDR3 length is 16 residues.

This chain uses TRBV14 with TRBJ2-7; D ambiguous. This CDR3 spans 15 amino acids. Germline values: CDR1 SGHDN, CDR2 FVKESK. Trimming cost V 0 bases and J 3 bases, with 12 bases left between them. The CDR3 sequence: CASSQDVSSFYEQYF. DNA of the CDR3: TGTGCCAGCAGCCAAGATGTGTCCTCCTTCTACGAGCAGTACTTC.

This clone showed up just once. The chain joins TRBV11-3 to TRBJ1-1, with 10 bases that match TRBD1. The ends lost 10 bases at V and 10 bases at J; junction bases unmatched: 12. The germline CDR1 and CDR2 sequences are SGHNT and YENEEA. The length of the CDR3 is 13 residues. DNA of the CDR3: TGTGCCACCCAGACAGGGGGCAAAGGGGTAGCTTTCTTT. It is translated as CATQTGGKGVAFF.

CDR3 protein: CASSPQGTHEQYF. The DNA of the CDR3 is TGTGCCAGCAGTCCGCAGGGGACCCACGAGCAGTACTTC. The chain is built from TRBV11-3 and TRBJ2-7; a weak D match, TRBD1 (6 bases). The V end lost 6 bases, the J end lost 5 bases, and 14 bases lay between the germline ends. The CDR3 length is 13 residues. Germline V lookup: CDR1 SGHNT, CDR2 YENEEA.

The V call is TRBV16, the J call TRBJ2-3, with 8 bases that match TRBD1. After removal of 2 bases from V and 5 bases from J, the junction contained 3 bases not matched to a gene. From germline, CDR1 is KGHSY and CDR2 FQNENV. The CDR3 has 14 residues. CDR3 coding DNA: TGTGCCAGCAGCCAACCCGACAGGGGAGATACGCAGTATTTT. Residues: CASSQPDRGDTQYF.

This clone has a single count. The chain uses TRBV6-5 and TRBJ1-5, with D possibly being TRBD1 (5 bases). The V end lost 6 bases, the J end lost 4 bases, and 10 bases lay between the germline ends. Per germline, CDR1 MNHEY and CDR2 SVGAGI. The CDR3 length is 13 residues. The CDR3 nucleotides read TGTGCCAGCAGGGACACCAGAAATCAGCCCCAGCATTTT. It encodes CASRDTRNQPQHF.

V is TRBV2 and J is TRBJ1-2; 7 bases match TRBD1. This CDR3 has 15 residues. Germline CDR1 is SNHLY and CDR2 is FYNNEI. Unmatched junction bases numbered 15, after V lost 8 bases and J lost 6 bases. The CDR3 DNA sequence: TGTGCCAGCTATGGGACAGCGCAAACTATCCATGGCTACACCTTC. Translation gives CASYGTAQTIHGYTF.

The chain joins TRBV2 to TRBJ2-5, with 11 bases that match TRBD2. Germline V gene sequence: CDR1 SNHLY, CDR2 FYNNEI. CDR3 length: 16 amino acids. J gave up 4 bases and V 6 bases, and 10 bases lay outside the gene matches. The CDR3 spells CASRPYVAGGPETQYF. CDR3 bases: TGTGCCAGCAGACCCTACGTAGCGGGGGGGCCAGAGACCCAGTACTTC. The complete variable domain, with remaining parts taken from reference TRBV2 and TRBJ2-5, reads EPEVTQTPSHQVTQMGQEVILRCVPISNHLYFYWYRQILGQKVEFLVSFYNNEISEKSEIFDDQFSVERPDGSNFTLKIRSTKLEDSAMYFCASRPYVAGGPETQYFGPGTRLLVL.

Only a few counts were recorded for this clone. The rearrangement uses TRBV12-5 and TRBJ1-5, with 12 bases lining up with TRBD1. Trimming took 11 bases from V and 6 from J; bases not matched to a gene: 11. From germline, CDR1 is LGHNT and CDR2 FRNRAP. This CDR3 is 15 amino acids long. DNA for the CDR3: TGTGCTTGCAAGGGACAGGGGGCGAATTTTCAGCCCCAGCATTTT. Residues: CACKGQGANFQPQHF.

The J gene is TRBJ2-7, the V gene TRBV6-1; TRBD2 aligns across 7 bases. The CDR3 has 16 amino acids. Germline loops: CDR1 MNHNS, CDR2 SASEGT. Unmatched junction bases numbered 8, after V lost 1 base and J lost 2 bases. The CDR3 DNA reads as TGTGCCAGCAGTGAAGGGGAGGGGAATCCCCCCTACGAGCAGTACTTC. Translated: CASSEGEGNPPYEQYF.